Listed below are T cell receptor beta chains from one sample, sequenced in a study of OX40 agonist ivuxolimab in advanced cancers. Clones were read by immunoSEQ multiplex PCR, and TCRdb kept only the in-frame ones, dropping some. The table includes about 76,000 clones, roughly 80% detected once. The material was CD4+ or CD8+ T cells sorted from blood, obtained in a trial of the OX40 agonist ivuxolimab. These receptors were taken from an adult with an advanced solid tumor such as melanoma, head and neck, liver or kidney cancer. CDR3s leave out the opening cysteine and the closing phenylalanine or tryptophan. Fields, in order: V gene, CDR3 protein.

v_call: TRBV9
cdr3_aa: ASSPLGLIPNYGYT

v_call: TRBV18
cdr3_aa: ASSPNLYEQY

v_call: TRBV5-1
cdr3_aa: ASSFPKQVGGEVYEQY

v_call: TRBV6-1
cdr3_aa: ASRARPGGQETQY

v_call: TRBV19
cdr3_aa: ASSISGGAHEQF

v_call: TRBV6-6
cdr3_aa: ASSARTEGQPQH

v_call: TRBV7-2
cdr3_aa: ASSLDPVGVGTEAF

v_call: TRBV5-4
cdr3_aa: ASSLDDSLNEQF

v_call: TRBV7-9
cdr3_aa: ASSRAESGGYT

v_call: TRBV7-8
cdr3_aa: ASSWVQETQY

v_call: TRBV5-6
cdr3_aa: ASSSKLTRGLEQY

v_call: TRBV9
cdr3_aa: ASTPEQVSGNTEAF

v_call: TRBV15
cdr3_aa: ATSRGGTGLTKNIQY

v_call: TRBV2
cdr3_aa: ASNKEGGTEAF

v_call: TRBV5-1
cdr3_aa: ASSLNRRAYEQY

v_call: TRBV5-6
cdr3_aa: ASSLLIGTKNSPLH

v_call: TRBV9
cdr3_aa: ASSVAGQNYGYT

v_call: TRBV5-1
cdr3_aa: ASSNGGSGANVLT

v_call: TRBV5-1
cdr3_aa: ASSLVGDSYNEQF

v_call: TRBV11-2
cdr3_aa: ASSLGQGVALH

v_call: TRBV20-1
cdr3_aa: SAWEGRQY

v_call: TRBV28
cdr3_aa: ASSTPNEQF

v_call: TRBV6-1
cdr3_aa: ASREQTGLKEQY

v_call: TRBV6-1
cdr3_aa: ASGRDRSNQPQH

v_call: TRBV28
cdr3_aa: ASSHQTNMNTEAF

v_call: TRBV30
cdr3_aa: AWSRMGASGNTIY

v_call: TRBV10-3
cdr3_aa: AISEFQGTEAF

v_call: TRBV19
cdr3_aa: ASSIGAANTGELF

v_call: TRBV28
cdr3_aa: ASSFSSGWYEQY

v_call: TRBV5-6
cdr3_aa: ASSLLRQNTGELF

v_call: TRBV28
cdr3_aa: ASSLLKENQPQH

v_call: TRBV18
cdr3_aa: ASSPPAGGEAF

v_call: TRBV5-1
cdr3_aa: ASSLAGGYEQF